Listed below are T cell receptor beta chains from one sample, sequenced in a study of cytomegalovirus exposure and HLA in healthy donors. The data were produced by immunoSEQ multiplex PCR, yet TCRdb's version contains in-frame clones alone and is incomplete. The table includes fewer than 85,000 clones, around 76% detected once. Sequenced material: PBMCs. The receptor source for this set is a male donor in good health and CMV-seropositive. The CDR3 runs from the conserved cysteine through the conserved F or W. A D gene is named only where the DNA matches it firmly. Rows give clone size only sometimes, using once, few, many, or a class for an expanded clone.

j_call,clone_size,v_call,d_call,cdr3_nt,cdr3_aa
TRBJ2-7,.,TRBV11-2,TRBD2,TGTGCCAGCAGCTTAGGCGGTAGCGGGAGACAGTACGAGCAGTACTTC,CASSLGGSGRQYEQYF
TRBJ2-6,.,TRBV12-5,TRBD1,TGTGCTAGTGGTTTGGCCTCACAGGGGGCAGGGGCTGGGGCCAACGTCCTGACTTTC,CASGLASQGAGAGANVLTF
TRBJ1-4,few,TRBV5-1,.,TGCGCCAGCAGCTTGGGGACAAGGGAAAAACTGTTTTTT,CASSLGTREKLFF
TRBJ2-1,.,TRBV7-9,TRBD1,TGTGCCAGCAGCTCAGCGGACAGGGGGCGGTCATGGGAGCAGTTCTTC,CASSSADRGRSWEQFF
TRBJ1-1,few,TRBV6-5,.,TGTGCCAGCAGTTACTCACGGGGGGGACACACTGAAGCTTTCTTT,CASSYSRGGHTEAFF
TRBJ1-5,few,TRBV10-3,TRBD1,TGTGCCATCGGGACAGGGGACAATCAGCCCCAGCATTTT,CAIGTGDNQPQHF
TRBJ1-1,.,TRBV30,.,TGTGCCTGGTGGGACATCGGTGAAGCTTTCTTT,CAWWDIGEAFF
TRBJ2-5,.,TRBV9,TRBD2,TGTGCCAGCAGTAACCTACTAGCGGGAAAAGAGACCCAGTACTTC,CASSNLLAGKETQYF
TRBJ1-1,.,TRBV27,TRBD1,TGTGCCAGCAGTTTAGTTGACAGGGTGAACACTGAAGCTTTCTTT,CASSLVDRVNTEAFF
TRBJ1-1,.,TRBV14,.,TGTGCCAGCAGCCGGCTAAAGGGGACTGAAGCTTTCTTT,CASSRLKGTEAFF
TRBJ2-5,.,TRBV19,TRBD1,TGTGCCAGTAGTATAGGGGGAACGACAGGGAGTAGAGAGACCCAGTACTTC,CASSIGGTTGSRETQYF
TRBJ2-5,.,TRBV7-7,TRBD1,TGTGCCAGCAGCCCCCGGACAGGGATCGTAGAGACCCAGTACTTC,CASSPRTGIVETQYF
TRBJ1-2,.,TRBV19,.,TGTGCCAGTAGTTATCAGGATCGTAACTATGGCTACACCTTC,CASSYQDRNYGYTF
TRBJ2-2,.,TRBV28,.,TGTGCCAGCAAGTCAGCGAACACCGGGGAGCTGTTTTTT,CASKSANTGELFF
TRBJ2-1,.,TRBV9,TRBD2,TGTGCCAGCAGCGTAGCGGCTAGCGGGGACAATGAGCAGTTCTTC,CASSVAASGDNEQFF
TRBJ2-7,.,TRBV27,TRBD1,TGTGCCAGCAGTTTATCGGGACAGGGGGTATACGAGCAGTACTTC,CASSLSGQGVYEQYF
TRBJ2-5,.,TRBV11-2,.,TGTGCCAGCAGCTTAGTCAGGGGCCCAAGGGAGACCCAGTACTTC,CASSLVRGPRETQYF
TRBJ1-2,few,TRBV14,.,TGTGCCAGCAGCCAAGAGGGCCAGGCCAACTATGGCTACACCTTC,CASSQEGQANYGYTF
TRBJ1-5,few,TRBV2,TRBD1,TGTGCCAGCAGTGAGGACAGGGATTATAGGAATCAGCCCCAGCATTTT,CASSEDRDYRNQPQHF
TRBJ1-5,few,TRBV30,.,TGTGCCTGGAGTCGAGGGCCCAATCAGCCCCAGCATTTT,CAWSRGPNQPQHF
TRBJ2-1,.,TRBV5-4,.,TGTGCCAGCAGTCGGGTGGGCTCCTACAATGAGCAGTTCTTC,CASSRVGSYNEQFF
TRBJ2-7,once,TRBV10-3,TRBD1,TGTGCCATCAGTGAGTCTCAGGGACAGGGGGCCCGGGAGCAGTACTTC,CAISESQGQGAREQYF
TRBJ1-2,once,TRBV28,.,TGTGCCAGCCTTCGTATTATGACAGGAGCTAACTATGGCTACACCTTC,CASLRIMTGANYGYTF
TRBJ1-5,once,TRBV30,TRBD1,TGTGCCTGGAGTCTCAGGACAGGGGGCGGCAATCAGCCCCAGCATTTT,CAWSLRTGGGNQPQHF
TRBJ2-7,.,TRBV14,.,TGTGCCAGCAGCGAGGTGGTTCTCTCCTACGAGCAGTACTTC,CASSEVVLSYEQYF
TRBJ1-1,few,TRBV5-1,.,TGCGCCAGCAGCAGCGGGACCCATGGGGTAGCTTTCTTT,CASSSGTHGVAFF
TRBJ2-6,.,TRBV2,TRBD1,TGTGCCAGCGGAAACCGGGACAGGGGCTCTGGGGCCAACGTCCTGACTTTC,CASGNRDRGSGANVLTF
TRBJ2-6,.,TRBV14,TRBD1,TGTGCCAGCAGCCAGGACAGGGGGCGTTCTGGGGCCAACGTCCTGACTTTC,CASSQDRGRSGANVLTF
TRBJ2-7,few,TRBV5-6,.,TGTGCCAGCAGCCAGAAGACAGGATCCTCCTCCTACGAGCAGTACTTC,CASSQKTGSSSYEQYF
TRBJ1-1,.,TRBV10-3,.,TGTGCCATCAGGTCGGAGGGAGACACTGAAGCTTTCTTT,CAIRSEGDTEAFF
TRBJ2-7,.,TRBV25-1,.,TGTGCCAGCAGTGAATATGCAGGCTCCTACGAGCAGTACTTC,CASSEYAGSYEQYF
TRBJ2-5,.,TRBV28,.,TGTGCCAGCAGCCCGTTTTATGAGACCCAGTACTTC,CASSPFYETQYF
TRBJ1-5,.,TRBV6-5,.,TGTGCCAGCAGTTACGTCCGTAGCAATCAGCCCCAGCATTTT,CASSYVRSNQPQHF
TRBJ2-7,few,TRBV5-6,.,TGTGCCAGCAGCACGGGGTACGAGCAGTACTTC,CASSTGYEQYF
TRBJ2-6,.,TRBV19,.,TGTGCCAGTAGTTTCCGCGACAGCACTGGGGCCAACGTCCTGACTTTC,CASSFRDSTGANVLTF
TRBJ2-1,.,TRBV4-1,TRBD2,TGCGCCAGCAGGCCCGCGGGACTAGCGACCTACAATGAGCAGTTCTTC,CASRPAGLATYNEQFF
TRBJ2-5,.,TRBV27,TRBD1,TGTGCCAGCAGTTCCGGGACAGGGGGTGGGACCCAGTACTTC,CASSSGTGGGTQYF
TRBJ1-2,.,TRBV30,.,TGTGCCTGGAGCCCTGACAGGACCTTCTATGGCTACACCTTC,CAWSPDRTFYGYTF
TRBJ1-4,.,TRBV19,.,TGTGCCAGTAGTGGGCGGGGGAGCTATGAAAAACTGTTTTTT,CASSGRGSYEKLFF
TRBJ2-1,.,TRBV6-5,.,TGTGCCAGCAGTTACTCCGTGGCGGGCTACAATGAGCAGTTCTTC,CASSYSVAGYNEQFF
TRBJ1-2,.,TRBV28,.,TGTGCCAGCAGCCAAACAGGGCTCTATGGCTACACCTTC,CASSQTGLYGYTF
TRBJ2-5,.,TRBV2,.,TGTGCCAGCTTTCCCGTAGACAGACAAGAGACCCAGTACTTC,CASFPVDRQETQYF
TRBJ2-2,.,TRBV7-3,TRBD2,TGTGCCAGCAGCTTAAACCCCGGGGGGGGAGCGACCGGGGAGCTGTTTTTT,CASSLNPGGGATGELFF
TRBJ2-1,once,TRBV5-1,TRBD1,TGCGCCAGCAGCCCCGGACAGGCTTACAATGAGCAGTTCTTC,CASSPGQAYNEQFF
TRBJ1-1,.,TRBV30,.,TGTGCCTGGACCCTAGGGGTAGGGGGAAACACTGAAGCTTTCTTT,CAWTLGVGGNTEAFF
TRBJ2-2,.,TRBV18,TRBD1,TGTGCCAGCTCACCTGGACAGGGGGCCGGGGAGCTGTTTTTT,CASSPGQGAGELFF
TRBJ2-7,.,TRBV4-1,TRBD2,TGCGCCAGCAGCCAAGCGGGAGGGTCCTACGAGCAGTACTTC,CASSQAGGSYEQYF
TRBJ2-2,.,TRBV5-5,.,TGTGCCAGCAGCTCAGTGGGCAACCGGGGGAAATACGCGAACACCGGGGAGCTGTTTTTT,CASSSVGNRGKYANTGELFF
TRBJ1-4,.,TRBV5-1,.,TGCGCCAGCAGCTACCCCTCTGGGGCGCGTGAAAAACTGTTTTTT,CASSYPSGAREKLFF
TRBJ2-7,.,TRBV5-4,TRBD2,TGTGCCACCAAGGGGACTAGCGGGGTCTACGAGCAGTACTTC,CATKGTSGVYEQYF
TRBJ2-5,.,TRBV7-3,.,TGTGCCAGCAGCTCGGGGTCGGGGGAGACCCAGTACTTC,CASSSGSGETQYF
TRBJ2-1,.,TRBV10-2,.,TGCGCCAGCAGTGATGTTATCGGGAGCAGTGAGCAGTTCTTC,CASSDVIGSSEQFF
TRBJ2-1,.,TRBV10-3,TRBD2,TGTGCCATCAGTGCCCCGACTAGCGGGAGGTATAAAAATGAGCAGTTCTTC,CAISAPTSGRYKNEQFF